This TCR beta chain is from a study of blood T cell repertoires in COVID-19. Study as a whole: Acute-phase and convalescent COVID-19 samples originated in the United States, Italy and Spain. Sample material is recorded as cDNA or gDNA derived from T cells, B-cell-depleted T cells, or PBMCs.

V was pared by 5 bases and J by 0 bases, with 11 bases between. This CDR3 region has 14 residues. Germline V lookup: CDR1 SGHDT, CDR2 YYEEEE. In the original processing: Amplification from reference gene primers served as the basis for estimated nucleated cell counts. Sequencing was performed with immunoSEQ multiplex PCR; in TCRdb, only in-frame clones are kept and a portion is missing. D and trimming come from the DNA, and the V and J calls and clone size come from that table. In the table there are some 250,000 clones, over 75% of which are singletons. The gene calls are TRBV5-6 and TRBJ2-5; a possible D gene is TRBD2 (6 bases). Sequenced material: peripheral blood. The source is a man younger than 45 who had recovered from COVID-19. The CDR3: CASRGREYQETQYF. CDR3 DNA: TGTGCCAGCAGGGGACGGGAGTACCAAGAGACCCAGTACTTC.